Listed below are T cell receptor beta chains from one sample, sequenced in a study of blood T cell repertoires in COVID-19. The table came from immunoSEQ multiplex PCR; TCRdb's copy has only in-frame clones and leaves some out. The sample lists 210,000 or so clones, approximately 80% occurring once. Sample: PBMCs or T cells enriched from blood (not recorded which). These receptors were taken from a man aged 55-75 years who had recovered from COVID-19. CDR3s include the opening cysteine and the closing phenylalanine or tryptophan. D genes are given only for firm matches. Some rows have no size entry. The others give once, few or many, or a class for an expanded clone.

clone size: NA; D gene: NA; J gene: TRBJ1-1; V gene: TRBV5-1; CDR3 protein: CASSADTPSEAFF; CDR3 DNA: TGCGCCAGCAGCGCGGACACCCCGTCTGAAGCTTTCTTT
clone size: few; D gene: TRBD1; J gene: TRBJ1-5; V gene: TRBV6-1; CDR3 protein: CASSEALGTGQHQPQHF; CDR3 DNA: TGTGCCAGCAGTGAAGCGCTTGGGACAGGGCAACATCAGCCCCAGCATTTT
clone size: NA; D gene: NA; J gene: TRBJ1-1; V gene: TRBV21-1; CDR3 protein: CASLEAGTEAFF; CDR3 DNA: TGTGCCAGCCTAGAGGCGGGCACTGAAGCTTTCTTT
clone size: NA; D gene: NA; J gene: TRBJ1-6; V gene: TRBV13; CDR3 protein: CASSFISGGGSPLHF; CDR3 DNA: TGTGCCAGCAGCTTCATCTCGGGCGGGGGTTCACCCCTCCACTTT
clone size: NA; D gene: TRBD1; J gene: TRBJ2-5; V gene: TRBV7-2; CDR3 protein: CASSFLLAGGQETQYF; CDR3 DNA: TGTGCCAGCAGCTTCCTACTCGCAGGGGGCCAAGAGACCCAGTACTTC
clone size: NA; D gene: NA; J gene: TRBJ2-3; V gene: TRBV7-9; CDR3 protein: CASSFLLTDTQYF; CDR3 DNA: TGTGCCAGCAGCTTTCTTCTCACAGATACGCAGTATTTT
clone size: NA; D gene: TRBD1; J gene: TRBJ2-5; V gene: TRBV7-7; CDR3 protein: CASSLFFGDRGQLRETQYF; CDR3 DNA: TGTGCTAGCAGCTTATTTTTCGGGGACAGGGGGCAATTGAGAGAGACCCAGTACTTC
clone size: NA; D gene: TRBD1; J gene: TRBJ2-2; V gene: TRBV6-2/TRBV6-3; CDR3 protein: CASSPGQGKAGELFF; CDR3 DNA: TGTGCCAGCAGCCCGGGACAGGGAAAAGCCGGGGAGCTGTTTTTT
clone size: few; D gene: NA; J gene: TRBJ1-6; V gene: TRBV3-1/TRBV3-2; CDR3 protein: CASSQGEQAWTPLHF; CDR3 DNA: TGTGCCAGCAGCCAAGGAGAACAGGCCTGGACACCCCTCCACTTT
clone size: NA; D gene: TRBD2; J gene: TRBJ2-1; V gene: TRBV20-1; CDR3 protein: CSASVPSGGFNNEQFF; CDR3 DNA: TGCAGTGCTAGTGTGCCTAGCGGGGGGTTCAACAATGAGCAGTTCTTC
clone size: NA; D gene: NA; J gene: TRBJ1-2; V gene: TRBV10-3; CDR3 protein: CAISESGVRGVPQGGYTF; CDR3 DNA: TGTGCCATCAGTGAGTCTGGGGTCAGGGGAGTCCCTCAGGGCGGCTACACCTTC
clone size: NA; D gene: TRBD2; J gene: TRBJ2-7; V gene: TRBV6-2/TRBV6-3; CDR3 protein: CASSYVSSGPYEQYF; CDR3 DNA: TGTGCCAGCAGTTACGTGTCTAGCGGGCCCTACGAGCAGTACTTC
clone size: NA; D gene: TRBD1; J gene: TRBJ2-2; V gene: TRBV3-1/TRBV3-2; CDR3 protein: CASSQRTGANTGELFF; CDR3 DNA: TGTGCCAGCAGCCAACGGACAGGGGCGAACACCGGGGAGCTGTTTTTT
clone size: NA; D gene: NA; J gene: TRBJ1-5; V gene: TRBV4-1; CDR3 protein: CASSQEISYSNQPQHF; CDR3 DNA: TGCGCCAGCAGCCAAGAGATCTCCTATAGCAATCAGCCCCAGCATTTT
clone size: NA; D gene: NA; J gene: TRBJ1-3; V gene: TRBV9; CDR3 protein: CASSPRAGDISGNTIYF; CDR3 DNA: TGTGCCAGCAGCCCCAGAGCAGGGGATATCTCTGGAAACACCATATATTTT
clone size: once; D gene: TRBD1; J gene: TRBJ2-1; V gene: TRBV19; CDR3 protein: CAIKDRGNEQFF; CDR3 DNA: TGTGCCATCAAAGACAGGGGGAATGAGCAGTTCTTC
clone size: NA; D gene: NA; J gene: TRBJ1-2; V gene: TRBV5-1; CDR3 protein: CASSLSVDNYGYTF; CDR3 DNA: TGCGCCAGCAGCTTGTCAGTTGATAACTATGGCTACACCTTC
clone size: NA; D gene: NA; J gene: TRBJ1-5; V gene: TRBV5-6; CDR3 protein: CASGTWGQGGQDQPQHF; CDR3 DNA: TGTGCCAGCGGCACTTGGGGCCAGGGAGGTCAAGATCAGCCCCAGCATTTT
clone size: NA; D gene: TRBD1; J gene: TRBJ1-1; V gene: TRBV15; CDR3 protein: CATSSWDRGNTEAFF; CDR3 DNA: TGTGCCACCAGCAGTTGGGACAGGGGAAACACTGAAGCTTTCTTT
clone size: NA; D gene: NA; J gene: TRBJ2-5; V gene: TRBV19; CDR3 protein: CASSIVTGGSTGGETQYF; CDR3 DNA: TGTGCCAGTAGTATAGTGACCGGGGGAAGTACCGGGGGAGAGACCCAGTACTTC
clone size: NA; D gene: TRBD1; J gene: TRBJ2-7; V gene: TRBV7-2; CDR3 protein: CASSWDRVASEQYF; CDR3 DNA: TGTGCCAGCAGCTGGGACAGGGTAGCGTCCGAGCAGTACTTC
clone size: NA; D gene: NA; J gene: TRBJ1-1; V gene: TRBV29-1; CDR3 protein: CSVAPGGTEAFF; CDR3 DNA: TGCAGCGTGGCCCCGGGAGGGACTGAAGCTTTCTTT
clone size: NA; D gene: NA; J gene: TRBJ1-2; V gene: TRBV24-1; CDR3 protein: CATSDSGGRRYGYTF; CDR3 DNA: TGTGCCACCAGTGATTCGGGGGGGAGGCGATATGGCTACACCTTC
clone size: NA; D gene: NA; J gene: TRBJ2-7; V gene: TRBV7-9; CDR3 protein: CASSLGAGGPGTFYEQYF; CDR3 DNA: TGTGCCAGCAGCTTAGGAGCCGGGGGTCCCGGGACGTTCTACGAGCAGTACTTC
clone size: once; D gene: TRBD1; J gene: TRBJ1-5; V gene: TRBV6-6; CDR3 protein: CATYPGQKAPDQPQHF; CDR3 DNA: TGTGCCACCTATCCGGGACAGAAAGCCCCTGATCAGCCCCAGCATTTT